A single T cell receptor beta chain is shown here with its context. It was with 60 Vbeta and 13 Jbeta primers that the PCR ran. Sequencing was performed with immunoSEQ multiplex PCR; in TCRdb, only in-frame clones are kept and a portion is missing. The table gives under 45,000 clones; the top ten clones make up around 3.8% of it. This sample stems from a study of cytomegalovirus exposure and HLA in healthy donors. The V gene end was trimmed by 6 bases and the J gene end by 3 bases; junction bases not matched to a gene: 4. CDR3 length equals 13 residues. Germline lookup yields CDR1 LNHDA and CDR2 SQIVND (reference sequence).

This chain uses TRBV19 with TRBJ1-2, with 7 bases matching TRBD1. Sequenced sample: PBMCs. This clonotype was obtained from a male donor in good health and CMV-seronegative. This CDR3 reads CASRPTGHYGYTF. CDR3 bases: TGTGCCAGTAGGCCGACAGGGCACTATGGCTACACCTTC.